This T cell receptor beta chain was sequenced in a study of cytomegalovirus exposure and HLA in healthy donors (TCRdb year 2017). In the study overall: An earlier analysis of 587 of the donors reported 276 Gb of sequence data and roughly 120 million unique TCR beta sequences obtained from around 170 million T cells. Four to six DR-DQ haplotypes were handled as single units for association and clustering because linkage in the cohort was strong. Of the roughly 400 genotyped donors, about 80% fell in the genetic ancestry cluster associated with self-reported Caucasian donors. A later analysis re-examined previously published TCR beta repertoires from roughly 650 donors and added high-resolution HLA genotyping to investigate patterns of TCR occurrence. In a later genetic analysis, genome-wide SNP genotypes for about three fifths of the roughly 670 donors were used, and that subset was treated as a discovery cohort. Every discovery cohort repertoire had been produced on one sequencing platform. An earlier analysis of around 580 of the donors used high-throughput TCR beta sequencing to judge whether each TCR beta V gene segment behaved as functional or pseudogenic. Alongside the repertoire data, information on donor age, sex, ethnicity and CMV serostatus was compiled. On average, around 240,000 unique TCR beta nucleotide sequences were sequenced per donor among 398 genotyped donors of the cohort, with roughly 18% of those sequences being non-productive. Typing coverage differed by locus: A, B, C, DRB1 and DQB1 were typed in roughly 620-630 donors, DQA1 in about 510, DPA1 in nearly 610, and DPB1 in around 440. To predict cytomegalovirus infection status, the study brought together high-throughput TCR immunosequencing, statistical association of individual TCRs with disease status, and machine learning. Rather than drawing on any new phenotypic data, the later analysis identified candidate immune exposures from TCR beta sequences and the way those sequences occurred across donors. About 300 gigabases of sequencing data and approximately 80 million unique TCR sequences were included in an early release covering 500 to 750 HLA-typed donors. Both class I and class II loci were covered by HLA typing, at four-digit resolution. Using immunosequencing, the study profiled T cell repertoires from 500 to 800 subjects and related those repertoires to cytomegalovirus serostatus. The study aimed to test whether cataloging public T cell receptors could reveal signatures of past pathogen exposure. In addition to the first cohort of approximately 650 subjects, a separate validation cohort of approximately 120 different subjects was used.

On the study overall, not on this receptor specifically: When HLA alleles, especially DR and DQ, strongly co-occurred, attributing TCR associations to individual alleles was difficult. A further reported finding was that TCR beta sequences accurately predicted the HLA-A and HLA-B alleles for most subjects in the first cohort. According to the authors, the approach could potentially be generalized to other disease states and immunological phenotypes. According to a later analysis, parvovirus B19, influenza, CMV and Epstein-Barr virus appeared linked to several top co-occurrence clusters. Most CMV-associated TCR beta chains appeared to be HLA-restricted in a later analysis, and the HLA associations seemed to be driven largely by CMV exposure. Compared with equally common non-associated chains, HLA-associated TCR beta chains in a later analysis were more clonally expanded and had lower generation probabilities. Because counts were too low, roughly 18 rarely observed V segments, including chromosome 9 orphons, were left out of the earlier analysis of a few hundred of the donors. For the cohort, immune exposure information was limited to CMV serostatus. Linkage disequilibrium might explain the correlated functional status among segregating V segments, but an unknown experimental factor could not be excluded. A later genetic analysis associated a missense DCLRE1C variant with V-gene and J-gene trimming of TCR beta chains, and an independent cohort replicated the association. The cohort was sequenced for TCR beta chains only, and without alpha or paired-chain data the features that could be detected were limited. At a false discovery rate of 0.05, a later analysis linked fewer than 20,000 TCR beta sequences to specific HLA alleles. Because HLA typing was unavailable for some donors at each locus, only the typed subset was used in association tests. A cluster of highly shared sequence variants was judged likely to be a technical artifact of the sequencing pipeline. A few of the identified cytomegalovirus-associated TCR beta chains were confirmed in vitro to be specific for cytomegalovirus antigens. A later genetic analysis reported fewer N-insertions in productive TCRs among donors in an Asian-associated ancestry cluster than the approximately 670-donor mean. In the study, around 150 TCR beta chains were listed as associated with cytomegalovirus. In an earlier analysis of approximately 600 of the donors, most TCR beta V segments were observed in productive rearrangements about 87% or about 30% of the time, broadly matching IMGT annotations. Most TCR sequences were observed very rarely across donors, whereas some public TCRs were present in many individuals. Roughly uniform sequencing depth across donors was assumed in presence/absence analyses, although this assumption may not hold. The classifier was reported to diagnose cytomegalovirus status with high specificity and sensitivity in both the original and validation cohorts. According to a later analysis, TCR association rates differed among HLA loci, with DRB1 alleles showing the most associated TCRs and HLA-C alleles showing the fewest.

To prepare the library, the immunoSEQ multiplex PCR assay was applied. For the multiplex PCR, a mixture combining 60 forward primers for TCR Vbeta segments and 13 reverse primers for TCR Jbeta segments was used. The CDR3 region of rearranged TCR beta genes was amplified from genomic DNA with a multiplex PCR assay. On the Illumina HiSeq System, the amplified TCR beta libraries were sequenced as 87-base-pair reads. Per the original workflow: A later analysis tallied some 79 million unique TCR beta chains across the 650 to 750 repertoires, and around 12 million of those chains were shared by two or more donors. A nearest-neighbor algorithm error-corrected the raw reads and collapsed the reads into unique sequences, merging closely related sequences to remove PCR and sequencing errors. Alignment of CDR3 sequences to IMGT reference sequences was used to assign V, D and J gene segments. Each retained sequence needed at least a six-nucleotide match to both a V gene segment and a J gene segment. Rearrangements were called productive when the CDR3 lacked stop codons and stayed in frame with V and J; all others were non-productive. Following IMGT convention, CDR3 was defined as the stretch from the second conserved V-encoded cysteine to the conserved J-encoded phenylalanine. Sequences without an unambiguous match to a single V gene segment were excluded from the earlier analysis of 500 to 700 of the donors. In an earlier analysis of a few hundred of the donors, a V segment was called functional when productive rearrangements were above 56.7%, and segregating when the standard deviation between donors exceeded 5%. A statistical classification framework was built to diagnose cytomegalovirus status from the catalog of TCR beta chain sequences. V and J gene assignment, in a later analysis, came from comparing TCR nucleotide sequences with IMGT/GENE-DB human TR gene sequences. The TCRdist pipeline was used in a later analysis to assign CDR3 sequences and most-parsimonious VDJ recombination scenarios. In a later analysis, each TCR beta chain was defined by its CDR3 amino acid sequence together with its V-gene family, and reads without a unique V-gene family were excluded. In a later analysis, 450 to 600 highly shared, low-generation-probability nucleotide sequences were removed to address suspected cross-contamination and a sequencing artifact. For each public chain, a later analysis derived a clonal expansion index from normalized ranks of inferred template counts within each repertoire. In a later analysis, generation probabilities were computed with a VDJ recombination model fitted to out-of-frame rearrangements, and the resulting probabilities were checked against IGoR. In a later analysis, hypergeometric tests were used to score TCR-TCR, TCR-HLA and TCR-CMV co-occurrence, with a repertoire-size bias correction applied to TCR pairs. To estimate false discovery rates, a later analysis permuted the HLA or CMV assignments 20 times. A later analysis grouped co-occurring TCRs with DBSCAN, adding TCRdist sequence similarity when clustering within HLA-allele-positive subsets. Repertoires with fewer than 30,000 or more than 120,000 public chains were left out of co-occurrence clustering, as were five repertoires with anomalous nucleotide sharing. The table comes from immuneACCESS by way of TCRdb, which keeps in-frame sequences with V and J called. Part of the clones is missing from these tables; in studies checked, under half for an unresolved V gene and the rest for unknown reasons. V and J calls and clone size are given by that table; D and trimming were obtained from the DNA. This sample holds 250,000 or so clones; nearly 95% were observed only once. About 1.7% of the sample is held by the ten biggest clonotypes.

On this clone itself: Its antigen remains undetermined. Base qualities are missing; no much larger clone stands one base away.

In total, approximately 610 healthy bone marrow donors made up the cohort. At the time of sampling, all cohort members were nominally healthy, though unrecorded immune exposures were likely present. The donor was CMV seronegative and belonged to the group of roughly 330 seronegative cohort members. Each donor provided a peripheral blood sample, and peripheral blood mononuclear cells were used for TCR beta sequencing. The Qiagen DNeasy Blood Extraction Kit was used to extract genomic DNA from the blood cell samples. The clonotype originates from a girl aged 2 to 9 in good health and CMV-seronegative. What was sequenced was PBMCs.

The nucleotide sequence is given as TGTGCCAGCAGCATTCAGAGGGTGCATCTCGGGGAAAAACTGTTTTTT. Translated, this is CASSIQRVHLGEKLFF. The V and J segments used are TRBV7-2 and TRBJ1-4, with no reliable assignment of the D segment. V is shortened by 5 bases, J by 8 bases, and the region joining them spans 21 bases. Spanning cysteine to phenylalanine, the CDR3 consists of 16 amino acids. Only the CDR3 DNA stays, 48 bases, in frame from base 1. CDR1 and CDR2, per the germline V gene, are SGHTA and FQGNSA.